The clone carrying this T cell receptor (beta chain) was counted once. This sample stems from a study of T cell changes during pregnancy in multiple sclerosis. Sequenced by immunoSEQ multiplex PCR; TCRdb stores in-frame clones only, minus some. The table includes approximately 38,000 clones, roughly 91% detected once. The clonotype originates from a female donor with multiple sclerosis, enrolled in a pregnancy study. Source: CD8+ T cells from peripheral blood mononuclear cells, taken in the second trimester of pregnancy.

The CDR3 sequence is CAWSREGGGTEAFF. The CDR3 region has the DNA TGTGCCTGGAGTAGGGAGGGCGGGGGTACTGAAGCTTTCTTT. The chain joins TRBV30 to TRBJ1-1; possibly TRBD1 for D (5 bases). Germline-derived CDR1 and CDR2 are GTSNPN and SVGIG (reference sequence). The V gene lost 2 bases and the J gene lost 5 bases, with 15 bases spanning the gap. The CDR3 has 14 amino acids.